The 22 T cell receptor beta chains below all came from one sample that was sequenced in a study of shared clonotypes between healthy human individuals. Profiled with immunoSEQ multiplex PCR; TCRdb holds only in-frame clones, not every one. The sample lists about 1.5 million clones, under 99% occurring once. Sequenced: naive CD4+ T cells sorted from blood. Subset noted: CD45RA+ positively selected. These receptors all stem from a man aged 25 to 45 in good health.

The rearrangement links TRBV28 to TRBJ1-1; the D is unclear. CDR3 length: 12 residues. V lost 6 bases and J lost 4, with 9 bases in between. Germline V gene data show CDR1 as MDHEN and CDR2 as SYDVKM. CDR3 in DNA: TGTGCCAGCAGACCCCGGAGCACTGAAGCTTTCTTT. It is translated as CASRPRSTEAFF.

The V call is TRBV7-9, the J call TRBJ1-5, with a possible D match to TRBD1 (6 bases). The V gene's germline CDR1 is SEHNR and CDR2 FQNEAQ (reference sequence). Trimming took off 1 base at V and 7 bases at J, with 17 bases between the two ends. The CDR3 covers 16 residues. CDR3 sequence (DNA): TGTGCCAGCAGCTTAGGGGGGCCCCTTTCCCCCCAGCCCCAGCATTTT. It translates to CASSLGGPLSPQPQHF. The full variable domain, with the rest looked up from reference TRBV7-9 and TRBJ1-5, is DTGVSQNPRHKITKRGQNVTFRCDPISEHNRLYWYRQTLGQGPEFLTYFQNEAQLEKSRLLSDRFSAERPKGSFSTLEIQRTEQGDSAMYLCASSLGGPLSPQPQHFGDGTRLSIL.

The rearrangement links TRBV7-9 to TRBJ2-1; D gene uncertain. In germline, CDR1 is SEHNR, CDR2 FQNEAQ (reference sequence). The CDR3 has 15 residues. V lost 2 bases to trimming and J lost 0 bases, with 8 bases between them. CDR3 protein: CASSLSDGSYNEQFF. DNA for the CDR3: TGTGCCAGCAGCTTATCCGATGGCTCCTACAATGAGCAGTTCTTC. The full variable domain, with the rest looked up from reference TRBV7-9 and TRBJ2-1, is DTGVSQNPRHKITKRGQNVTFRCDPISEHNRLYWYRQTLGQGPEFLTYFQNEAQLEKSRLLSDRFSAERPKGSFSTLEIQRTEQGDSAMYLCASSLSDGSYNEQFFGPGTRLTVL.

The chain uses TRBV21-1 and TRBJ1-1; the table's TRBD1 call for D was not verified on the DNA. TRBV21-1 is shown as a pseudogene. CDR3 length: 15 residues. The CDR3 bases are TGTGCCAGCAGCAAAGATTTGGCAGGGTCGACTGAAGCTTTCTTT. Its protein is CASSKDLAGSTEAFF.

This chain connects TRBV10-3 to TRBJ2-7; D may match TRBD1 or TRBD2 (5 bases each). Germline-derived CDR1 and CDR2 are ENHRY and SYGVKD. V was trimmed by 0 bases and J by 4 bases, leaving 16 bases between them. CDR3 length: 16 amino acids. The CDR3 region is CAISESPPGPRYEQYF. The CDR3 DNA sequence: TGTGCCATCAGTGAGTCTCCACCGGGACCCAGATACGAGCAGTACTTC.

The chain carries TRBV15 and TRBJ2-7; 10 nucleotides match TRBD2. With V trimmed by 0 bases and J by 2 bases, 4 bases remained unmatched. This CDR3 comprises 16 residues. CDR1 LNHNV and CDR2 YYDKDF come from the germline V gene (reference sequence). The CDR3 spells CATSRDLLAGAYEQYF. Here the CDR3 DNA reads TGTGCCACCAGCAGAGATCTGCTAGCGGGAGCCTACGAGCAGTACTTC.

The chain links TRBV2 to TRBJ2-3; either TRBD1 or TRBD2 may supply D (6 bases each). This CDR3 is built from 15 residues. The V and J ends lost 8 bases and 2 bases respectively, with 17 bases between them. The V gene's germline CDR1 is SNHLY and CDR2 FYNNEI. The CDR3 loop reads CASDLGGGTTDTQYF. DNA for the CDR3: TGTGCCAGCGACCTAGGGGGAGGAACCACAGATACGCAGTATTTT.

V and J are TRBV5-5 and TRBJ2-1; 10 bases are shared with TRBD1. V lost 3 bases, J lost 7 bases, and 7 bases stayed unmatched. Germline CDR1 is SGHKS and CDR2 is YYEKEE (reference sequence). The CDR3 spans 15 residues. The CDR3 DNA follows: TGTGCCAGCAGCTCCCCGGGACAGGGGTTTAATGAGCAGTTCTTC. It codes for CASSSPGQGFNEQFF.

V usage is TRBV6-1 and J usage is TRBJ2-5, with a weak D call TRBD1 (6 bases). Trimming removed 6 bases from V and 5 bases from J, with 19 bases in between. The CDR3 totals 15 residues. Germline loops: CDR1 MNHNS, CDR2 SASEGT. CDR3 sequence (DNA): TGTGCCAGCAGCCAATACACAGGGATGGGGGAGACCCAGTACTTC. It is translated as CASSQYTGMGETQYF.

The chain is built from TRBV19 and TRBJ1-2; D is ambiguous. V gave up 7 bases and J gave up 8 bases, with 26 bases separating them. The CDR3 extends over 16 amino acids. CDR1 and CDR2 (germline): LNHDA, SQIVND (reference sequence). The CDR3 loop is CASNRVGELKVEGYTF. DNA of the CDR3: TGTGCCAGTAACCGGGTGGGCGAACTCAAGGTAGAGGGCTACACCTTC.

The chain recombines TRBV5-1 with TRBJ1-1; 7 bases fit TRBD1. From germline, CDR1 is SGHRS and CDR2 YFSETQ. The V segment lost 3 bases and the J segment 4 bases; nucleotides outside the gene matches: 6. The CDR3 runs to 14 residues. CDR3 sequence reads: CASSSDRVGTEAFF. The CDR3 DNA sequence: TGCGCCAGCAGCTCAGACAGGGTGGGCACTGAAGCTTTCTTT.

The chain has TRBV4-3 and TRBJ2-1; D not certain. The ends were cut back, 0 bases at V and 9 bases at J, with 6 bases in the middle. Germline V gives CDR1 LGHNA, CDR2 YSLEER. This CDR3 contains 12 residues. This chain's CDR3 is CASSQDFGEQFF. In DNA, the CDR3 is TGCGCCAGCAGCCAAGATTTTGGTGAGCAGTTCTTC.

The gene calls are TRBV29-1 and TRBJ2-7, with 12 bases fitting TRBD2. V lost 2 bases, J lost 7 bases, and 3 bases stayed unmatched. CDR3 length: 13 residues. Germline V lookup: CDR1 SQVTM, CDR2 ANQGSEA. CDR3 DNA sequence: TGCAGCGTTGAAACTAGCGGGAGGCGGGAGCAGTACTTC. Protein product: CSVETSGRREQYF.

The sample holds one count of this clone. The CDR3 sequence: CASSTSGWELFF. In DNA, the CDR3 is TGTGCCAGCAGTACCTCGGGGTGGGAGCTGTTTTTT. The rearrangement uses TRBV28 and TRBJ2-2; D is possibly TRBD2 (5 bases). Germline CDR1 MDHEN, CDR2 SYDVKM. This CDR3 is built from 12 residues. V gave up 5 bases and J gave up 9 bases, with 10 bases separating them.

The J gene is TRBJ1-1, the V gene TRBV5-1; no reliable D call. Germline V gene sequence: CDR1 SGHRS, CDR2 YFSETQ. Trimming left V 5 bases short and J 0 bases short, with 8 bases between. The CDR3 covers 13 residues. CDR3 residues: CASRQSMNTEAFF. The DNA of the CDR3 is TGCGCCAGCAGACAGTCGATGAACACTGAAGCTTTCTTT.

CDR3 coding DNA: TGCGCCAGCAGCTCCCTAGCGCAGAGCACAGATACGCAGTATTTT. Protein: CASSSLAQSTDTQYF. The chain uses TRBV5-1 and TRBJ2-3; D may be TRBD2 (6 bases). Trimming took 3 bases from V and 0 from J, leaving 11 bases between them. The CDR3 extends over 15 amino acids. CDR1 is SGHRS, CDR2 YFSETQ, per germline.

About this clone itself: The same CDR3 also results from other DNA sequences found in this sample. The rearrangement joins TRBV27 to TRBJ2-2; D might be TRBD1 (5 bases). Between the trimmed V and J ends, which lost 6 bases and 3 bases, there was a span of 11 bases. This CDR3 contains 14 residues. Looked up from germline, CDR1 is MNHEY and CDR2 is SMNVEV (reference sequence). The CDR3 spells CASSLDRYTGELFF. For the CDR3, the DNA is TGTGCCAGCAGCTTAGACAGATACACCGGGGAGCTGTTTTTT.

V and J are TRBV5-1 and TRBJ2-7; TRBD2 aligns across 9 bases. Trimming at V came to 2 bases and at J to 2 bases, leaving 5 bases not matched to a gene. There are 15 residues in the CDR3. Looked up from germline, CDR1 is SGHRS and CDR2 is YFSETQ. Here the CDR3 reads CASSLASGVAYEQYF. The CDR3 DNA follows: TGCGCCAGCAGCTTAGCTAGCGGGGTAGCCTACGAGCAGTACTTC.

The chain uses TRBV6-6 and TRBJ2-2; D is uncertain. The V and J ends lost 7 bases and 2 bases respectively, with 11 bases between them. Germline assignment: CDR1 MNHNY and CDR2 SVGAGI (reference sequence). There are 14 residues in the CDR3. CDR3 DNA sequence: TGTGCCAGCACCAGAGGCGGCAACACCGGGGAGCTGTTTTTT. Its translation is CASTRGGNTGELFF.

This chain uses TRBV11-2 with TRBJ2-1, with 7 bases fitting TRBD1. Trimming removed 4 bases from V and 5 bases from J; junction bases left unmatched: 8. This CDR3 has 15 amino acids. Looked up from germline, CDR1 is SGHAT and CDR2 is FQNNGV. The CDR3 spells CASSSIRDRNNEQFF. The CDR3 DNA follows: TGTGCCAGCAGCTCAATCCGGGACAGAAACAATGAGCAGTTCTTC. Combining the CDR3 with reference TRBV11-2 and TRBJ2-1 gives the whole variable domain EAGVAQSPRYKIIEKRQSVAFWCNPISGHATLYWYQQILGQGPKLLIQFQNNGVVDDSQLPKDRFSAERLKGVDSTLKIQPAKLEDSAVYLCASSSIRDRNNEQFFGPGTRLTVL.

The rearrangement joins TRBV30 to TRBJ2-7; D uncertain. Between the trimmed V and J ends, which lost 3 bases and 2 bases, there was a span of 11 bases. CDR3 length: 13 residues. In germline, CDR1 is GTSNPN, CDR2 SVGIG (reference sequence). The chain's CDR3 is CAWSADAAYEQYF. CDR3 sequence (DNA): TGTGCCTGGAGCGCTGACGCTGCCTACGAGCAGTACTTC. The whole variable domain, remainder taken from reference TRBV30 and TRBJ2-7, is SQTIHQWPATLVQPVGSPLSLECTVEGTSNPNLYWYRQAAGRGLQLLFYSVGIGQISSEVPQNLSASRPQDRQFILSSKKLLLSDSGFYLCAWSADAAYEQYFGPGTRLTVT.

The J gene is TRBJ2-7, the V gene TRBV6-1; D possibly corresponds to TRBD1 (6 bases). The V gene's germline CDR1 is MNHNS and CDR2 SASEGT. The CDR3 is 15 residues long. V was shortened by 2 bases and J by 3 bases, with 14 bases between the two germline ends. As DNA, the CDR3 is TGTGCCAGCAGTGAACCCCCCCCGGGACACTACGAGCAGTACTTC. Protein product: CASSEPPPGHYEQYF.